This T cell receptor beta chain was recovered during a study of identical twins. Overall study findings and caveats: Excess low generation probability was seen in twin-shared out-of-frame alpha sequences.

For this clonotype: Its antigen is unidentified.

Among all donors, each was a healthy Caucasian. The V gene's germline CDR1 is KGHDR and CDR2 SFDVKD. V lost 5 bases and J lost 5; bases outside the gene matches: 7. CDR3 size: 15 residues. TCRdb reanalysed the 5' RACE reads using MiXCR and keeps one entry per CDR3 protein. Seen here are 300,000 to 400,000 distinct CDR3 sequences, about 12% observed once, and the top ten hold roughly 7%. In addition, the sample was reused for a study of yellow fever vaccine responses in identical twins.

The V call is TRBV24-1, the J call TRBJ2-7; 11 nucleotides match TRBD1. The TCR originated in a woman aged 18-29 years in good health. The material sequenced was CD8+ T cells sorted from blood. The CDR3 is CATSARDRGVNEQYF. Written as DNA, the CDR3 is TGTGCCACCAGTGCCCGGGACAGGGGGGTCAACGAGCAGTACTTC.